The T cell receptor beta chain described here comes from a study of T cell responses to AZD1222 COVID-19 vaccine. A remark on this clone: Its target is not known.

Study results and caveats: Scientists sampled the repertoires only once the peak T cell response had passed. CD4 TCRs associated with vaccination spanned spike, dominating at 160-218 and 743-854. The donor group comprised mostly white British people and more females; the analysis possibly underestimated clonal diversity.

The assay was immunoSEQ multiplex PCR, and TCRdb's table has in-frame clones only and misses some. The sample has tens of thousands of clones; about nine tenths are singletons. Pooled together were second doses at about 4 or about 12 weeks. Germline CDR1 is SGHTA and CDR2 is FQGNSA. V was clipped by 5 bases and J by 3 bases, with 10 bases between them. The CDR3 spans 13 residues. This receptor was obtained from an adult who received the AZD1222 COVID-19 vaccine. The sample was peripheral blood, taken 28 days after the second AZD1222 dose. This chain connects TRBV7-2 to TRBJ1-1; D call uncertain. The CDR3 sequence: CASSTVGDTEAFF. For the CDR3, the DNA is TGTGCCAGCAGCACAGTTGGGGACACTGAAGCTTTCTTT. Full variable domain (rest looked up from reference TRBV7-2 and TRBJ1-1): GAGVSQSPSNKVTEKGKDVELRCDPISGHTALYWYRQSLGQGLEFLIYFQGNSAPDKSGLPSDRFSAERTGGSVSTLTIQRTQQEDSAVYLCASSTVGDTEAFFGQGTRLTVV.